This TCR beta chain was retrieved from a study of blood T cell repertoires in COVID-19. Study background: COVID-19 samples, acute and convalescent, were from the United States, Italy and Spain.

The participants were between roughly 18 and 100 years old and came from under 25 US areas. Cohorts were determined from participant-reported clinical history. Two negative PCRs, clearance, or symptom resolution characterized the recovered Cohort 3 donors. Sequencing used immunoSEQ multiplex PCR; TCRdb keeps in-frame clones, though not all of them. The sample yields about 180,000 clones, 70% to 85% seen once. Germline CDR1 and CDR2: LGHDT and YNNKEL (reference sequence). V gave up 4 bases and J gave up 2 bases; unmatched junction bases: 7. CDR3 length: 16 amino acids. This chain uses TRBV3-1 (or the pseudogene TRBV3-2) with TRBJ2-4; 8 bases fit TRBD2. Specimen: PBMCs or T cells enriched from blood (not recorded which). The source of this sequence is a man between 45 and 60 years old who had recovered from COVID-19. CDR3 DNA sequence: TGTGCCAGCAGCCCCCGGGGGGGTGGGACCAAAAACATTCAGTACTTC. Encoded protein: CASSPRGGGTKNIQYF.